The source of this T cell receptor beta chain is a study of Ad26.COV2.S vaccination and SARS-CoV-2 variants. The V gene's germline CDR1 is SGHTA and CDR2 FQGNSA. The CDR3 contains 15 residues. Trimming removed 1 base from V and 5 bases from J, with 15 bases in between. As for this clone: Its target is unknown.

Some clones are missing from TCRdb's copy, which holds only in-frame ones; the method was immunoSEQ multiplex PCR. The sample shows about 280,000 clones, over 75% of them seen only once. Treatment indicated: some 20 received Ad26.COV2.S at low or high dose, single or two shots; several received placebo; per-sample allocation not given. Sampling was done on day 63 after the first vaccine or placebo injection. Study-wide results and caveats: Vaccinees showed greater spike-specific TCR breadth than placebo recipients.

The receptor was derived from a person between 18 and 60 years old who received the Ad26.COV2.S COVID-19 vaccine or a placebo. The V gene is TRBV7-2, the J gene TRBJ2-7, with D possibly matching TRBD1 (6 bases). Sequenced material: peripheral blood, taken in a trial of Ad26.COV2.S vaccine versus placebo. CDR3 nucleotides: TGTGCCAGCAGCTTAGGGAGGACAGATGACCACGAGCAGTACTTC. Protein product: CASSLGRTDDHEQYF. Filled out from reference TRBV7-2 and TRBJ2-7, the complete variable domain reads GAGVSQSPSNKVTEKGKDVELRCDPISGHTALYWYRQSLGQGLEFLIYFQGNSAPDKSGLPSDRFSAERTGGSVSTLTIQRTQQEDSAVYLCASSLGRTDDHEQYFGPGTRLTVT.